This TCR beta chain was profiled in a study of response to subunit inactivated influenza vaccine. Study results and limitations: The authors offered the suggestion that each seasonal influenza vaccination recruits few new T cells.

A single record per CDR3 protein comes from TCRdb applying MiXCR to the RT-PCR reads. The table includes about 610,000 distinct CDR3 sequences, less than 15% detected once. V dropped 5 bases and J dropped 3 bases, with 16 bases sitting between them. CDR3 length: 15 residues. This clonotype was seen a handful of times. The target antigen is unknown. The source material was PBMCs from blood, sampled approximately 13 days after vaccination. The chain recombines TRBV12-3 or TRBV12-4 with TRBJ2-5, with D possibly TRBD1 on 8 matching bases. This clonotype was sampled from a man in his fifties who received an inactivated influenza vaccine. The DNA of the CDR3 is TGTGCCAGCAGTCCCGGACAGGGAGGGAAAGAGACCCAGTACTTC. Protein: CASSPGQGGKETQYF.